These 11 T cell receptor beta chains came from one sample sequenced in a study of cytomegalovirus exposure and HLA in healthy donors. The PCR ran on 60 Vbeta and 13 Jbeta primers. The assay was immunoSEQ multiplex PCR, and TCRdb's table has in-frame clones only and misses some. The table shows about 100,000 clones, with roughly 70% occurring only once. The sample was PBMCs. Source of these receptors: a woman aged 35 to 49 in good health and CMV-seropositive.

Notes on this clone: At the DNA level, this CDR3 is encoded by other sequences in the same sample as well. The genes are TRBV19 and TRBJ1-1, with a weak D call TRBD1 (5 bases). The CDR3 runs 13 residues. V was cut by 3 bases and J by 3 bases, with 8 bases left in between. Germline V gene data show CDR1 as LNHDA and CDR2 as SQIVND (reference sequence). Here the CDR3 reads CASSIGGDTEAFF. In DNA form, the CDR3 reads TGTGCCAGTAGTATTGGAGGGGACACTGAAGCTTTCTTT.

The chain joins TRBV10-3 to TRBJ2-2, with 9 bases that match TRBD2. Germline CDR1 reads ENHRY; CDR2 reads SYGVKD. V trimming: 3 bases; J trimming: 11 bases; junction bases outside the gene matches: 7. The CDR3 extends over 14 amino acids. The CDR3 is CAISDSLAGLELFF. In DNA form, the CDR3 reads TGTGCCATCAGTGATTCTCTAGCGGGGCTAGAGCTGTTTTTT.

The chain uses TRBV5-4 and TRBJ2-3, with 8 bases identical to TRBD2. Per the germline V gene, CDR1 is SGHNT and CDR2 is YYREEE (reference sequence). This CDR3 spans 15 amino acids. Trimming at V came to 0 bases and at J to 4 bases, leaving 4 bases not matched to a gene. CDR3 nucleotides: TGTGCCAGCAGCTTGGGGGGTAGCGGGGCAGATACGCAGTATTTT. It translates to CASSLGGSGADTQYF.

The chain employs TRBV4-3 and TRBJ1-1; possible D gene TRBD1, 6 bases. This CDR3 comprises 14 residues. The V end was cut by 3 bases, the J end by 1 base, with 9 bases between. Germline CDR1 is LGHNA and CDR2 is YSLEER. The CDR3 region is CASSQDSRNTEAFF. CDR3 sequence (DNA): TGCGCCAGCAGCCAGGACAGTAGGAACACTGAAGCTTTCTTT.

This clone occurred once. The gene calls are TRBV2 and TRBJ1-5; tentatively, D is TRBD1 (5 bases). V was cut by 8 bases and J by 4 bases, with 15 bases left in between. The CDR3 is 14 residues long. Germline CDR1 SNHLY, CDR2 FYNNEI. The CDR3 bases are TGTGCCAGCGGGGGTTCGGGGGGTAATCAGCCCCAGCATTTT. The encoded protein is CASGGSGGNQPQHF.

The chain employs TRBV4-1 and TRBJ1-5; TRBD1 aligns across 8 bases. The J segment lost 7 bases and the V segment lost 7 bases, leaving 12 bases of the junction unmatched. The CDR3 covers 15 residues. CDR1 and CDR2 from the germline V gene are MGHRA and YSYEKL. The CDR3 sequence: CASKSLPGGGQPQHF. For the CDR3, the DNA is TGCGCCAGCAAATCTCTACCAGGGGGCGGACAGCCCCAGCATTTT.

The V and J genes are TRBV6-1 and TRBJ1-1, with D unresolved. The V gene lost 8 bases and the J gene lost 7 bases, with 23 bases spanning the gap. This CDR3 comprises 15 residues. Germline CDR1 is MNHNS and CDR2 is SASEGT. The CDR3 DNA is TGTGCCAGCCGTTTGGGCAGTCAGAGAAGTAGTGAAGCTTTCTTT. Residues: CASRLGSQRSSEAFF.

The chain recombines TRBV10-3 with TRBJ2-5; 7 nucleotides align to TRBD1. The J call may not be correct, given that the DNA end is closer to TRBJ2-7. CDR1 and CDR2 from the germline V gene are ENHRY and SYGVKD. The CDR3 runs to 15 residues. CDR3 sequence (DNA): TGTGCCACGTCAGTGGGGACAGTTTCGCTCTACGAGCAGTACTTC. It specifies CATSVGTVSLYEQYF.

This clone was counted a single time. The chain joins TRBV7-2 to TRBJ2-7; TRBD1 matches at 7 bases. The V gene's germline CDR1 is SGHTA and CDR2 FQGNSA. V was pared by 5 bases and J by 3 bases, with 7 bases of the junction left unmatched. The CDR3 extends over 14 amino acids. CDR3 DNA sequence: TGTGCCAGCAGCGCCAGACAGGGAAACTACGAGCAGTACTTC. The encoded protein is CASSARQGNYEQYF.

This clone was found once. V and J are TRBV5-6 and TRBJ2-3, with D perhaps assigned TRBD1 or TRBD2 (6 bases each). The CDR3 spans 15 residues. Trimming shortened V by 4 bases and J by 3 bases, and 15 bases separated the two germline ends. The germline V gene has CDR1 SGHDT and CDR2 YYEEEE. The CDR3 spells CASSLGGIGTDTQYF. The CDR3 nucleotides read TGTGCCAGCAGCCTGGGGGGCATCGGTACAGATACGCAGTATTTT.

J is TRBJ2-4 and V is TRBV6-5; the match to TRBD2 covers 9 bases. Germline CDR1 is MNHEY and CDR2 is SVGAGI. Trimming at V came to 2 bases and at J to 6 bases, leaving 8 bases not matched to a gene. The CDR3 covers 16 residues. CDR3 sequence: CASSYAAGGRGNIQYF. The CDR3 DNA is TGTGCCAGCAGTTACGCGGCGGGGGGGCGTGGAAACATTCAGTACTTC.